One sample yielded the 3 T cell receptor beta chains listed below, sequenced in a study of identical twins. In TCRdb, the 5' RACE reads were re-called with MiXCR into one record per CDR3 protein. The sample has 550,000 to 700,000 distinct CDR3 sequences; 9% to 10% are singletons. These records were also assigned to another study, of yellow fever vaccine responses in identical twins.

Sequenced sample: PBMCs. The source is a woman under 30 in good health.

This clonotype was observed a handful of times. V is TRBV2 and J is TRBJ2-1, with D possibly TRBD2 on 5 matching bases. The V and J ends lost 7 bases and 0 bases respectively, with 16 bases between them. The CDR3 covers 16 residues. Germline loops: CDR1 SNHLY, CDR2 FYNNEI. The CDR3 bases are TGTGCCAGCAAAAAACTAGTCTCGAGCTCCTACAATGAGCAGTTCTTC. Its protein is CASKKLVSSSYNEQFF. Together with reference TRBV2 and TRBJ2-1, the CDR3 gives the full variable domain: EPEVTQTPSHQVTQMGQEVILRCVPISNHLYFYWYRQILGQKVEFLVSFYNNEISEKSEIFDDQFSVERPDGSNFTLKIRSTKLEDSAMYFCASKKLVSSSYNEQFFGPGTRLTVL.

Ten or more counts support this clonotype. The rearrangement links TRBV6-2 or TRBV6-3 to TRBJ2-1; TRBD2 matches at 12 bases. The junction had 9 bases not matched to a gene; V was cut back by 7 bases and J by 2 bases. Germline-derived CDR1 and CDR2 are MNHEY and SVGEGT. CDR3 length: 17 residues. This CDR3 is CASTTMGLAGTYNEQFF. DNA for the CDR3: TGTGCCAGCACCACAATGGGACTAGCGGGTACCTACAATGAGCAGTTCTTC.

This clonotype was seen more than once but under ten times. The V and J genes are TRBV5-1 and TRBJ2-2; 12 bases fit TRBD1. V gave up 3 bases and J gave up 4 bases; unmatched junction bases: 13. The CDR3 is 19 amino acids. In germline, CDR1 is SGHRS, CDR2 YFSETQ. The CDR3 DNA sequence: TGCGCCAGCAGCTCTCACCGGGACAGGGGGCGGTTCTTCACCGGGGAGCTGTTTTTT. This sequence encodes CASSSHRDRGRFFTGELFF.